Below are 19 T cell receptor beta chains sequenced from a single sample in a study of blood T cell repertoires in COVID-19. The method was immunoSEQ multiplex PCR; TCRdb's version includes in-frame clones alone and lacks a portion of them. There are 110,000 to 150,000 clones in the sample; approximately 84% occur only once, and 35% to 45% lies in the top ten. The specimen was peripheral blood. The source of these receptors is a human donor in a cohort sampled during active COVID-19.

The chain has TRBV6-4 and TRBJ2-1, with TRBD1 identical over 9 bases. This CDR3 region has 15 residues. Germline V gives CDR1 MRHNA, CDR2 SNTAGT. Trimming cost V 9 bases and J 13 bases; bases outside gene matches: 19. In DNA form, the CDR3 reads TGTGCCAGACCACCGGGACAGGGACATATGAGGGTCCAGTTCTTC. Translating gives CARPPGQGHMRVQFF.

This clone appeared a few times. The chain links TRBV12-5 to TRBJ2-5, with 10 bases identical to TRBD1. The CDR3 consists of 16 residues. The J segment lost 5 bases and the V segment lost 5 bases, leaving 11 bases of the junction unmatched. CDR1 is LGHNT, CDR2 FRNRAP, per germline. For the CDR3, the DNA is TGTGCTAGTGGTCTCCACAGCGGGACAGGGGACGAGACCCAGTACTTC. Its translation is CASGLHSGTGDETQYF. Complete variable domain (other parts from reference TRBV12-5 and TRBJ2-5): DARVTQTPRHKVTEMGQEVTMRCQPILGHNTVFWYRQTMMQGLELLAYFRNRAPLDDSGMPKDRFSAEMPDATLATLKIQPSEPRDSAVYFCASGLHSGTGDETQYFGPGTRLLVL.

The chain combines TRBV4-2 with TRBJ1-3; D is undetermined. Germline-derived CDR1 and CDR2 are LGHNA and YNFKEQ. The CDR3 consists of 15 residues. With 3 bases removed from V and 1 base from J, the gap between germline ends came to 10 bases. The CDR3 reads CASSQETASGNTIYF. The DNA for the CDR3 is TGTGCCAGCAGCCAGGAGACTGCGTCTGGAAACACCATATATTTT.

The CDR3 bases are TGTGCCAGCAGACACAACACAGGGTGGAGTGAGCAGTTCTTC. Amino acid sequence: CASRHNTGWSEQFF. V and J are TRBV7-9 and TRBJ2-1, with a weak D call TRBD1 (6 bases). CDR1 is SEHNR, CDR2 FQNEAQ, per germline (reference sequence). CDR3 length: 14 amino acids. Trimming took off 6 bases at V and 9 bases at J, with 18 bases between the two ends.

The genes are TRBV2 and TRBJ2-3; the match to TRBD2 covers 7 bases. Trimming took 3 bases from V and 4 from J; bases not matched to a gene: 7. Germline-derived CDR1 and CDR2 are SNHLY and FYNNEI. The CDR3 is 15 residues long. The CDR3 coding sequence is TGTGCCAGCAGTGATGCGGGGGTCCTCGCAGATACGCAGTATTTT. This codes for CASSDAGVLADTQYF.

The CDR3 sequence is CASNRGLNTEAFF. Here the CDR3 DNA reads TGTGCCAGTAACAGGGGTTTGAACACTGAAGCTTTCTTT. This rearrangement joins TRBV27 to TRBJ1-1; 7 positions match TRBD1. With 9 bases clipped from V and 0 bases from J, the junction kept 4 bases outside the gene matches. This CDR3 has 13 residues. Per germline, CDR1 MNHEY and CDR2 SMNVEV (reference sequence).

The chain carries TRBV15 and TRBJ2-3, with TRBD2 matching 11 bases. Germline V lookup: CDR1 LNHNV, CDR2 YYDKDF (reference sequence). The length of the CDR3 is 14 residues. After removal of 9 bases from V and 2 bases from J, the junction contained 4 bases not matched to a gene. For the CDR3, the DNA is TGTGCCACAGCGACTAGCGGGATCACAGATACGCAGTATTTT. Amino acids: CATATSGITDTQYF.

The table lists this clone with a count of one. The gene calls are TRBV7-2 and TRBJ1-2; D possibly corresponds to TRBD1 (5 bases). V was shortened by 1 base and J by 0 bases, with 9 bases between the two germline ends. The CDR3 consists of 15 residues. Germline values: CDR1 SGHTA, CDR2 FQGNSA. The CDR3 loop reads CASSLVAGSNYGYTF. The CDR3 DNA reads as TGTGCCAGCAGCTTAGTGGCAGGGTCTAACTATGGCTACACCTTC.

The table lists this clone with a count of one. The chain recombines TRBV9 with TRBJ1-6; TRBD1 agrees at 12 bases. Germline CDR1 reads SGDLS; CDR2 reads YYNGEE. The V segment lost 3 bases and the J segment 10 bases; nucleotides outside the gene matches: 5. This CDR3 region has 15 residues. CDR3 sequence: CASSAGTGGESPLHF. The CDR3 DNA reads TGTGCCAGCAGCGCTGGGACAGGGGGCGAATCACCCCTCCACTTT.

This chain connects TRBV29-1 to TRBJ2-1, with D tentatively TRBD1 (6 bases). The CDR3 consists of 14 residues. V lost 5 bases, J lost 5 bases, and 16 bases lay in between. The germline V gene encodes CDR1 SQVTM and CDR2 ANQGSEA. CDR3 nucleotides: TGCAGCGTTCAGGACAGTCTTATTAACAATGAGCAGTTCTTC. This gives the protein CSVQDSLINNEQFF.

CDR3 bases: TGCGCCAGCAGCTTGGCCGTTGCGAGCACAGATACGCAGTATTTT. Protein sequence: CASSLAVASTDTQYF. The chain uses TRBV5-1 and TRBJ2-3; no reliable D call. CDR1 is SGHRS and CDR2 is YFSETQ in the germline V gene. There are 15 residues in the CDR3. V gave up 0 bases and J gave up 0 bases, with 8 bases separating them.

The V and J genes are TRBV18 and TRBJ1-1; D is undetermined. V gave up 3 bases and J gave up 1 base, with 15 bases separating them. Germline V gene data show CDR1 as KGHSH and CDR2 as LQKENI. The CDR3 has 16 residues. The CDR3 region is CASSPRVPGANTEAFF. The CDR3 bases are TGTGCCAGCTCACCGAGGGTCCCGGGAGCGAACACTGAAGCTTTCTTT.

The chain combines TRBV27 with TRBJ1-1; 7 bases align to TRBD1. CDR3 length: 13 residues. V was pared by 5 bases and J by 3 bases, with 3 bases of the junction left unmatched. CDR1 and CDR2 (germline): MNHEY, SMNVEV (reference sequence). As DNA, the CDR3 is TGTGCCAGCAGTCCGACAGGGCACACTGAAGCTTTCTTT. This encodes CASSPTGHTEAFF.

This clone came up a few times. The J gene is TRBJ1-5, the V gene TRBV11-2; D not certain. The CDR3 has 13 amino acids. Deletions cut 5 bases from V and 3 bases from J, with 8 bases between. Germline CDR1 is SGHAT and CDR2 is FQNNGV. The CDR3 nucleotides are TGTGCCAGCAGCCGGTCTTCCAATCAGCCCCAGCATTTT. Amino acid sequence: CASSRSSNQPQHF.

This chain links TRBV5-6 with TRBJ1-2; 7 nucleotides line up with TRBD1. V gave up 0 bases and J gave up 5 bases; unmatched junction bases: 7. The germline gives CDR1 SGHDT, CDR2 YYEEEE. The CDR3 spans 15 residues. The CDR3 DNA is TGTGCCAGCAGCTTGGAGGCAGGGGGACGGTATGGCTACACCTTC. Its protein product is CASSLEAGGRYGYTF.

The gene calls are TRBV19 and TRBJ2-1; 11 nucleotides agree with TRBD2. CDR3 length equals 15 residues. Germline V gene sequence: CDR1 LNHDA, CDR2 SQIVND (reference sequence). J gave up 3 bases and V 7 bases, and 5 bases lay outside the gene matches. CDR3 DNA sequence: TGTGCCAGTACCCTCGGGACTAGCGGCTACAATGAGCAGTTCTTC. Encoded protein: CASTLGTSGYNEQFF.

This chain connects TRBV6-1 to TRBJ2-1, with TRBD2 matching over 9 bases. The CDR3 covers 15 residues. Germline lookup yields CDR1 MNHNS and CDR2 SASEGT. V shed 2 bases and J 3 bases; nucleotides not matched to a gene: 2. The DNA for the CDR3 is TGTGCCAGCAGTGAATCTAGCGGGAACTACAATGAGCAGTTCTTC. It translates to CASSESSGNYNEQFF.

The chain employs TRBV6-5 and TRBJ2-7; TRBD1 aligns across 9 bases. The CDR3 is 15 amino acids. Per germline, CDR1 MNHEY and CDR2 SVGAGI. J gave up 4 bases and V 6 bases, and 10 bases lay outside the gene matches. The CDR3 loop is CASRLQGASTYEQYF. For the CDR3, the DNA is TGTGCCAGCAGATTACAGGGGGCCTCGACTTACGAGCAGTACTTC.

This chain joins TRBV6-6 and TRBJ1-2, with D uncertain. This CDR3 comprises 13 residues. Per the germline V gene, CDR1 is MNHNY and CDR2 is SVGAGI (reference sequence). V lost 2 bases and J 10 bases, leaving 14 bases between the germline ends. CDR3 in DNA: TGTGCCAGCAGTTACGACGGGATTGCCGTCTACACCTTC. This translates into CASSYDGIAVYTF.